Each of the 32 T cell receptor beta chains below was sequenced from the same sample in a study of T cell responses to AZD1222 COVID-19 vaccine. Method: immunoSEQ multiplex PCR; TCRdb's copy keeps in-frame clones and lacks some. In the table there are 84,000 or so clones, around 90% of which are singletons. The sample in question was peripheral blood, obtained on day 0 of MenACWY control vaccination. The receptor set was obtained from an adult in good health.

The CDR3 DNA sequence: TGTGCCAGTAGTATAGTCACGGGATGGGGTCAGCCCCAGCATTTT. Translating it yields CASSIVTGWGQPQHF. The chain carries TRBV19 and TRBJ1-5, with D unclear. The CDR3 has 15 amino acids. Germline V CDR1 and CDR2: LNHDA, SQIVND (reference sequence). The germline V and J ends were trimmed by 1 base and 6 bases, with 13 bases remaining between them.

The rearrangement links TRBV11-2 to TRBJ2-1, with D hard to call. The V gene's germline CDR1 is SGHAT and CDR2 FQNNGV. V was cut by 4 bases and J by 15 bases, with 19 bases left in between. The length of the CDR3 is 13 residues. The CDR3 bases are TGTGCCAGCAGCTCCCTTTCTCTCATAGTGCCGTTCTTC. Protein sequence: CASSSLSLIVPFF.

The CDR3 DNA is TGTGCCAGCAGACCCAAGACAGGGGTGGGGACCTTC. Translation: CASRPKTGVGTF. This chain uses TRBV12-3 or TRBV12-4 with TRBJ1-2; 8 bases line up with TRBD1. The CDR3 length is 12 residues. V was clipped by 6 bases and J by 14 bases; unmatched bases: 11.

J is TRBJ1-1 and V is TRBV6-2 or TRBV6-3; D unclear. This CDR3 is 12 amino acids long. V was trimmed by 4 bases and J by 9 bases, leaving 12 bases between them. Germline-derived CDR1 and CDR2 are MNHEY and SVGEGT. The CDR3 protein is CASSSGSLKAFF. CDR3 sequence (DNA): TGTGCCAGCAGTTCCGGGTCCCTGAAAGCTTTCTTT.

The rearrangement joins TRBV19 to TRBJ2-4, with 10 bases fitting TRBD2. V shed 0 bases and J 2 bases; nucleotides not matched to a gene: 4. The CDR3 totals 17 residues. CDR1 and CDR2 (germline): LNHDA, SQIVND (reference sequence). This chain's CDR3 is CASSIDGAGGPKNIQYF. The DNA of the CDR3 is TGTGCCAGTAGTATAGATGGAGCGGGGGGGCCCAAAAACATTCAGTACTTC.

The CDR3: CAISDGSSSYNEQFF. CDR3 DNA sequence: TGTGCCATCAGTGACGGGTCGAGCTCCTACAATGAGCAGTTCTTC. The chain employs TRBV10-3 and TRBJ2-1; D call uncertain. V was trimmed by 3 bases and J by 0 bases, leaving 9 bases between them. The CDR3 is 15 residues long. The V gene's germline CDR1 is ENHRY and CDR2 SYGVKD.

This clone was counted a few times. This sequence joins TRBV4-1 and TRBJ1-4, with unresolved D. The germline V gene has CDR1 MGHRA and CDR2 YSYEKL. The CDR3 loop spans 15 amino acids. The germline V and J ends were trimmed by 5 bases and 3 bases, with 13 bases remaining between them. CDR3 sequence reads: CASSESGVPNEKLFF. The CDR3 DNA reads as TGCGCCAGCAGCGAAAGCGGCGTCCCTAATGAAAAACTGTTTTTT.

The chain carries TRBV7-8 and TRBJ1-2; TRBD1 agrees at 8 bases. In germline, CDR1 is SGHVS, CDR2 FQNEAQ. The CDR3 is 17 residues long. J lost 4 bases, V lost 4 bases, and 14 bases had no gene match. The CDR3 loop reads CASSSGQGGLALYGYTF. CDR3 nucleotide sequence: TGTGCCAGCAGCTCAGGACAGGGTGGTCTTGCTCTCTATGGCTACACCTTC.

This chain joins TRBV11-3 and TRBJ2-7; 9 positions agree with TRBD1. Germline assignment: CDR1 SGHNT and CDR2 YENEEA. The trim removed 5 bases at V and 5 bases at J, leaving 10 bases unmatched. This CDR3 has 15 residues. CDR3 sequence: CASSARDRANHEQYF. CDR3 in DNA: TGTGCCAGCAGCGCCCGGGACAGGGCTAACCACGAGCAGTACTTC.

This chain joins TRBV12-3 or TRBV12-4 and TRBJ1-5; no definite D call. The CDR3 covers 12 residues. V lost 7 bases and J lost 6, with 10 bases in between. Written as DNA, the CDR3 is TGTGCCAGCACCATGGGTGGTCAGCCCCAGCATTTT. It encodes CASTMGGQPQHF.

As DNA, the CDR3 is TGTGCCAGCAGTCTGGGGGTGGATACGCAGTATTTT. Its protein product is CASSLGVDTQYF. This chain uses TRBV9 with TRBJ2-3; either TRBD1 or TRBD2 may fit D (5 bases each). This CDR3 is 12 amino acids long. Trimming shortened V by 5 bases and J by 6 bases, and 10 bases separated the two germline ends. Per the germline V gene, CDR1 is SGDLS and CDR2 is YYNGEE.

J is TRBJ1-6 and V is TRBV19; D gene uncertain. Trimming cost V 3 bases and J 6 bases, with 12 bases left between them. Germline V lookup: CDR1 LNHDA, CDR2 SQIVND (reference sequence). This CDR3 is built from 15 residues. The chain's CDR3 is CASSMLRQANSPLHF. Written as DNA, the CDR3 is TGTGCCAGTAGTATGTTGCGGCAGGCTAATTCACCCCTCCACTTT. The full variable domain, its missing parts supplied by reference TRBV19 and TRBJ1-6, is DGGITQSPKYLFRKEGQNVTLSCEQNLNHDAMYWYRQDPGQGLRLIYYSQIVNDFQKGDIAEGYSVSREKKESFPLTVTSAQKNPTAFYLCASSMLRQANSPLHFGNGTRLTVT.

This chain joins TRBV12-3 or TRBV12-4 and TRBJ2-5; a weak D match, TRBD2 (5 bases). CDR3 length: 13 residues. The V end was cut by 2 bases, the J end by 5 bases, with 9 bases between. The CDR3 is CASSLIAMETQYF. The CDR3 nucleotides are TGTGCCAGCAGTTTAATAGCGATGGAGACCCAGTACTTC.

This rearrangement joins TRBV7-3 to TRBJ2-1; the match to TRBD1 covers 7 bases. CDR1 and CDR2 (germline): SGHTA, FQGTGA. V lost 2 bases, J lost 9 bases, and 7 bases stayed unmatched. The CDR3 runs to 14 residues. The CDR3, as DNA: TGTGCCAGCAGCTTAGAACAGGGGATCGGTGAGCAGTTCTTC. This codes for CASSLEQGIGEQFF.

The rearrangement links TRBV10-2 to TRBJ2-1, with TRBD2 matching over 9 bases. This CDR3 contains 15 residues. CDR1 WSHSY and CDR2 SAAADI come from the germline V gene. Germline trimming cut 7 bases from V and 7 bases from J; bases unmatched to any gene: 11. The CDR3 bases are TGCGCCAGCATGCTTGCGGGGGGGCGAGGTAATGAGCAGTTCTTC. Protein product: CASMLAGGRGNEQFF.

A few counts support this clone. CDR3 in amino acids: CASSIGGSTDTQYF. CDR3 nucleotide sequence: TGTGCCAGCAGCATAGGGGGTAGCACAGATACGCAGTATTTT. V gene TRBV7-2 combines with J gene TRBJ2-3, with D maybe TRBD1 (6 bases). Germline V gives CDR1 SGHTA, CDR2 FQGNSA. This CDR3 is built from 14 residues. V was trimmed by 5 bases and J by 0 bases, leaving 9 bases between them.

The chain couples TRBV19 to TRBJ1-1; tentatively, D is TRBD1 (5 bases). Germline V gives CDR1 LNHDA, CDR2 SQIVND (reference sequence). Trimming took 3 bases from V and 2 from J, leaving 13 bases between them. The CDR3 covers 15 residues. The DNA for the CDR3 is TGTGCCAGTAGTATCGGTTGGGGGGTAAACACTGAAGCTTTCTTT. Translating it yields CASSIGWGVNTEAFF.

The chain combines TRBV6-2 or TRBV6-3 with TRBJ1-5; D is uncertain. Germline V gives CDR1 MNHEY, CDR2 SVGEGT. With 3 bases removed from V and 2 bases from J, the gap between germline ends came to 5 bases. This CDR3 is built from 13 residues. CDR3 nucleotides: TGTGCCAGCAGTTATATTCGCAATCAGCCCCAGCATTTT. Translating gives CASSYIRNQPQHF.

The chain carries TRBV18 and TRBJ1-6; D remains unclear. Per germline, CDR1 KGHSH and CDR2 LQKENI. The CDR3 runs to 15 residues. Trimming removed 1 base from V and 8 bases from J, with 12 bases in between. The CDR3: CASSPQNGRDSPLHF. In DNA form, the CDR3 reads TGTGCCAGCTCACCACAGAACGGGAGAGATTCACCCCTCCACTTT.

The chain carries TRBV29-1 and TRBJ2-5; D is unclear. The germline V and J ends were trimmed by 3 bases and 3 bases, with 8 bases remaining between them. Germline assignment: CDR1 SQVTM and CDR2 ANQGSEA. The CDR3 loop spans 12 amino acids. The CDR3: CSVERLEETQYF. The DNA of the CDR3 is TGCAGCGTTGAGAGGCTAGAAGAGACCCAGTACTTC. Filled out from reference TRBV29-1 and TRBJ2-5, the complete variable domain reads SAVISQKPSRDICQRGTSLTIQCQVDSQVTMMFWYRQQPGQSLTLIATANQGSEATYESGFVIDKFPISRPNLTFSTLTVSNMSPEDSSIYLCSVERLEETQYFGPGTRLLVL.

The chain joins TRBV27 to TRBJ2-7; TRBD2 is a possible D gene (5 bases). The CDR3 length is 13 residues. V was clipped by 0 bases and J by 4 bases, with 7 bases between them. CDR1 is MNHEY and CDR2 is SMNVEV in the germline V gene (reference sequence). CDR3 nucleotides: TGTGCCAGCAGTTTATCAGGGAGTTACGAGCAGTACTTC. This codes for CASSLSGSYEQYF.

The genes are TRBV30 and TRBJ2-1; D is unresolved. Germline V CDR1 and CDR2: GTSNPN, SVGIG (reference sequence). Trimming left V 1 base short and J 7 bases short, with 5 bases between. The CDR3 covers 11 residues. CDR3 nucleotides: TGTGCCTGGAGTGAGAGTAATGAGCAGTTCTTC. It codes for CAWSESNEQFF.

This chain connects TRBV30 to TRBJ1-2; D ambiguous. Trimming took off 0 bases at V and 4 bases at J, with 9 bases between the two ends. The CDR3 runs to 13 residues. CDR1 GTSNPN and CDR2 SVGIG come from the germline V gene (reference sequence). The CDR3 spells CAWSVPPVYGYTF. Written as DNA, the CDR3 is TGTGCCTGGAGTGTACCCCCGGTCTATGGCTACACCTTC. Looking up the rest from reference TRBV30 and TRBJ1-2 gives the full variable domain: SQTIHQWPATLVQPVGSPLSLECTVEGTSNPNLYWYRQAAGRGLQLLFYSVGIGQISSEVPQNLSASRPQDRQFILSSKKLLLSDSGFYLCAWSVPPVYGYTFGSGTRLTVV.

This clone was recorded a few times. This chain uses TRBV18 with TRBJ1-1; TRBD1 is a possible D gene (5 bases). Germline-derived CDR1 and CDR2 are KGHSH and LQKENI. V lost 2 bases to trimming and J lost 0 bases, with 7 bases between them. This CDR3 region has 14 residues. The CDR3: CASSPDRLNTEAFF. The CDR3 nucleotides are TGTGCCAGCTCACCAGACAGATTGAACACTGAAGCTTTCTTT. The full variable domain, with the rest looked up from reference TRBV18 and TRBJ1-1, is NAGVMQNPRHLVRRRGQEARLRCSPMKGHSHVYWYRQLPEEGLKFMVYLQKENIIDESGMPKERFSAEFPKEGPSILRIQQVVRGDSAAYFCASSPDRLNTEAFFGQGTRLTVV.

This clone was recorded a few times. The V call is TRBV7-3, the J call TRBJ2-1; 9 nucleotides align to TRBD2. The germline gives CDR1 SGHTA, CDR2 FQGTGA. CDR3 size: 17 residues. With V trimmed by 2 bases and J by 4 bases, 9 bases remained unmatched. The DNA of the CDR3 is TGTGCCAGCAGCTTAGCCCTTAGCGGGGGATCTTACAATGAGCAGTTCTTC. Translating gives CASSLALSGGSYNEQFF.

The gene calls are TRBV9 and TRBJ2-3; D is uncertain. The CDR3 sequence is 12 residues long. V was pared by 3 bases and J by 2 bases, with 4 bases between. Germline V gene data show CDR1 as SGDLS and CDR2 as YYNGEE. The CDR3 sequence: CASSDHTDTQYF. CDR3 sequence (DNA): TGTGCCAGCAGCGACCACACAGATACGCAGTATTTT.

The CDR3, as DNA: TGTGCCAGTAGTTCCCCGGCCAAAAGAAATACTGAAGCTTTCTTT. It codes for CASSSPAKRNTEAFF. The V gene is TRBV19, the J gene TRBJ1-1; no clear D gene. CDR1 and CDR2 (germline): LNHDA, SQIVND (reference sequence). The length of the CDR3 is 15 residues. V lost 5 bases and J 5 bases, leaving 18 bases between the germline ends.

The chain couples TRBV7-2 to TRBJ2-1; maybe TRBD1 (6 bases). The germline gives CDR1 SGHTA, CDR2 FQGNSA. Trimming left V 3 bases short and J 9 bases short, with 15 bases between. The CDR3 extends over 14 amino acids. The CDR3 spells CASSFPHRESEQFF. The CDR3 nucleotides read TGTGCCAGCAGCTTCCCCCACAGGGAGAGTGAGCAGTTCTTC.

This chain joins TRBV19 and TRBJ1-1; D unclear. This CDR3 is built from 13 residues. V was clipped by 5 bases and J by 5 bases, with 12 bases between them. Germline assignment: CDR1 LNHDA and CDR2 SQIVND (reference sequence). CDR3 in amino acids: CASSSMAGTEAFF. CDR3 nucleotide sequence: TGTGCCAGTAGTTCCATGGCGGGGACTGAAGCTTTCTTT.

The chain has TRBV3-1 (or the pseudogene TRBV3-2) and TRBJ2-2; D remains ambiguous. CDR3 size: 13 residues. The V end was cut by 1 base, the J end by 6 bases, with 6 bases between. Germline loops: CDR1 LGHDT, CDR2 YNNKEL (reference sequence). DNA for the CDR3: TGTGCCAGCAGCCAAGTTGAGGCCGGGGAGCTGTTTTTT. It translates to CASSQVEAGELFF.

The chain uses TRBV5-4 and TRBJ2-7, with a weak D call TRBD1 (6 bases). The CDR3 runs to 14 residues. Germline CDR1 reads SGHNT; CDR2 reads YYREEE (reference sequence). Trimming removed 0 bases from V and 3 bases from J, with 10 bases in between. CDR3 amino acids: CASSLDRDDYEQYF. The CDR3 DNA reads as TGTGCCAGCAGCTTGGACAGGGATGACTACGAGCAGTACTTC.

CDR3 coding DNA: TGTGCCAGCAGTTCCTCAGGTTCTGCAACTAATGAAAAACTGTTTTTT. Amino acid sequence: CASSSSGSATNEKLFF. The V call is TRBV6-5, the J call TRBJ1-4; D remains ambiguous. V lost 4 bases and J lost 0, with 12 bases in between. The CDR3 covers 16 residues. CDR1 is MNHEY, CDR2 SVGAGI, per germline.